The present entry profiles one TCR beta chain with its context. Antigen: not known. In the same sample, other DNA sequences code for this CDR3. This specimen belongs to a study of shared clonotypes between healthy human individuals. CD45RO-negative, CCR7-selected cells formed the naive CD8 fraction, which excluded terminally differentiated effector memory CD45RA+ cells. The CDR3 is made up of 13 amino acids. The V end was cut by 5 bases, the J end by 5 bases, with 9 bases between. CDR1 is SGHAT and CDR2 is FQNNGV in the germline V gene. Study-level findings and limits: Rarefaction indicated that sorted-subset sequencing remained incomplete although depth was large.

Some clones are missing from TCRdb's copy, which holds only in-frame ones; the method was immunoSEQ multiplex PCR. This sample yields about 2 million clones, of which approximately 94% are seen a single time; roughly 1.2% belongs to the top ten. The TCR comes from a man aged 18 to 35 in good health. V usage is TRBV11-2 and J usage is TRBJ2-2; D is unclear. The source material was naive CD8+ T cells sorted from blood. CDR3 bases: TGTGCCAGCAGCCAAGTGGGTACCGGGGAGCTGTTTTTT. Residues: CASSQVGTGELFF.